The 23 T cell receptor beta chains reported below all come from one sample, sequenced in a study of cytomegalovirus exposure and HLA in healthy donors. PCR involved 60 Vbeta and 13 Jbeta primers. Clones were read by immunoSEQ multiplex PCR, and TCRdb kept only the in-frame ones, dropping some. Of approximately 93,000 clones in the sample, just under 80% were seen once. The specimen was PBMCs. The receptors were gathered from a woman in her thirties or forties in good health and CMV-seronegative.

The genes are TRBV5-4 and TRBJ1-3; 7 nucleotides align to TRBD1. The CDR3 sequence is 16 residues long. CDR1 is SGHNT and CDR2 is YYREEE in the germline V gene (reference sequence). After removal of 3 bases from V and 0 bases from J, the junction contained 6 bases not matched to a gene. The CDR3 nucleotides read TGTGCCAGCAGCTCACAGGGGTCCTACTCTGGAAACACCATATATTTT. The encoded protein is CASSSQGSYSGNTIYF.

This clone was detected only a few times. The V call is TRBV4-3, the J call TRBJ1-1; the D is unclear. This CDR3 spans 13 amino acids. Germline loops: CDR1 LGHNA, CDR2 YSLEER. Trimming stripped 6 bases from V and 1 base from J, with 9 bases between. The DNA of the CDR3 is TGCGCCAGCAGACTTATCCAGAACACTGAAGCTTTCTTT. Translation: CASRLIQNTEAFF.

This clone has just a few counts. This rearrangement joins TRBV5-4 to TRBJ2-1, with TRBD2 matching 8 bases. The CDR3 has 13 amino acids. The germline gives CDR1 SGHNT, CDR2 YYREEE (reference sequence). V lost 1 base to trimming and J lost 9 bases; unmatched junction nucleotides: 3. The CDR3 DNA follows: TGTGCCAGCAGCTTGAATGCGGGAGGTGAGCAGTTCTTC. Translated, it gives CASSLNAGGEQFF.

The CDR3 region is CAWRTPDKETQYF. CDR3 in DNA: TGTGCCTGGAGAACTCCGGACAAAGAGACCCAGTACTTC. This chain links TRBV30 with TRBJ2-5; D is possibly TRBD1 (5 bases). The CDR3 has 13 amino acids. Trimming cost V 3 bases and J 3 bases, with 11 bases left between them. Germline CDR1 is GTSNPN and CDR2 is SVGIG (reference sequence). Based on the CDR3 plus reference TRBV30 and TRBJ2-5, the full variable domain is SQTIHQWPATLVQPVGSPLSLECTVEGTSNPNLYWYRQAAGRGLQLLFYSVGIGQISSEVPQNLSASRPQDRQFILSSKKLLLSDSGFYLCAWRTPDKETQYFGPGTRLLVL.

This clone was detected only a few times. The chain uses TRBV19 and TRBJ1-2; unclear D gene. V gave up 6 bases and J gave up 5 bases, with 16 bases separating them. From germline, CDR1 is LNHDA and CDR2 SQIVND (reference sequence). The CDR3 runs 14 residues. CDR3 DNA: TGTGCCAGTAGCACGGGAGCGAACCCTTATGGCTACACCTTC. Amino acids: CASSTGANPYGYTF. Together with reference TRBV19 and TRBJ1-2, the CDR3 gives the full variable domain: DGGITQSPKYLFRKEGQNVTLSCEQNLNHDAMYWYRQDPGQGLRLIYYSQIVNDFQKGDIAEGYSVSREKKESFPLTVTSAQKNPTAFYLCASSTGANPYGYTFGSGTRLTVV.

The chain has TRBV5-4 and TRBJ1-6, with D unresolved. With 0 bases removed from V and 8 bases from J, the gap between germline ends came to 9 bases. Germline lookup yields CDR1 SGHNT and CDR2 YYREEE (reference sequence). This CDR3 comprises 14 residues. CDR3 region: CASSLESADSPLHF. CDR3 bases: TGTGCCAGCAGCTTGGAGTCGGCGGATTCACCCCTCCACTTT.

Here the CDR3 reads CASSLMGGQPQHF. CDR3 sequence (DNA): TGTGCCAGCAGCCTTATGGGAGGGCAGCCCCAGCATTTT. The rearrangement links TRBV7-6 to TRBJ1-5; no firm D call. V gave up 5 bases and J gave up 7 bases, with 12 bases separating them. CDR1 is SGHVS, CDR2 FNYEAQ, per germline. CDR3 length equals 13 residues.

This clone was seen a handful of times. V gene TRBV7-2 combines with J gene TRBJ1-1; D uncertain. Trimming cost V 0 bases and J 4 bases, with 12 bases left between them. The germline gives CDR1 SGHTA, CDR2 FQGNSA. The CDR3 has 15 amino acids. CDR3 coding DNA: TGTGCCAGCAGCTTAGCGATCGGGGTCAGCACTGAAGCTTTCTTT. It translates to CASSLAIGVSTEAFF.

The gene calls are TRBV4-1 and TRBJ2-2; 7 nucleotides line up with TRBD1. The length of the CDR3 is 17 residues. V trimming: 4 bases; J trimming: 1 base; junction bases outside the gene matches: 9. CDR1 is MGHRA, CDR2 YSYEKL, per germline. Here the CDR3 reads CASSPGRDSRNTGELFF. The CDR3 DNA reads TGCGCCAGCAGCCCAGGTCGGGACAGTAGGAACACCGGGGAGCTGTTTTTT.

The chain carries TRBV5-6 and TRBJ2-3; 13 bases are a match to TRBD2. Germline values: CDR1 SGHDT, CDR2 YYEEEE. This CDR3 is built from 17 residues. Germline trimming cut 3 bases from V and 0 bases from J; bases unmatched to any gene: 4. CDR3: CASSYRTSGSSTDTQYF. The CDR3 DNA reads TGTGCCAGCAGCTATCGGACTAGCGGGAGTAGCACAGATACGCAGTATTTT.

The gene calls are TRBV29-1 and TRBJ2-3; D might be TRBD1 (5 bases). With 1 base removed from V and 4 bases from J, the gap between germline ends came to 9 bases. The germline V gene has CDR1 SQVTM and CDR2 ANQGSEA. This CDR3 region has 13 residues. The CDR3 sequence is CSVEAWGPDTQYF. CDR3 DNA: TGCAGCGTTGAAGCATGGGGCCCAGATACGCAGTATTTT.

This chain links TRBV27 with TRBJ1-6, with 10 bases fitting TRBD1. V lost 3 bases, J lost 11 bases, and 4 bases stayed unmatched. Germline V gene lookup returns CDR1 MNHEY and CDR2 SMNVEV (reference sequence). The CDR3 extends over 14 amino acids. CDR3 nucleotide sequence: TGTGCCAGCAGTTTGGGACAGGGGTCAACACCCCTCCACTTT. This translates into CASSLGQGSTPLHF.

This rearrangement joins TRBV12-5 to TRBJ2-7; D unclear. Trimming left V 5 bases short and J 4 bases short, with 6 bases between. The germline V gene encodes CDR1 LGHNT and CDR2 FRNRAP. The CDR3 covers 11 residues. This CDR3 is CASGPLYEQYF. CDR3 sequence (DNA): TGTGCTAGTGGTCCCCTTTACGAGCAGTACTTC.

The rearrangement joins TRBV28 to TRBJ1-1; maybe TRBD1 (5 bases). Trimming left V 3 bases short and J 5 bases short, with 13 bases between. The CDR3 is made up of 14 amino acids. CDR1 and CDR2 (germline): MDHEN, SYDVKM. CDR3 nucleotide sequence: TGTGCCAGCAGTTTCGGTCTGGGGCGGACTGAAGCTTTCTTT. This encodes CASSFGLGRTEAFF.

CDR3 coding DNA: TGTGCCAGCTCACCAATTCCGGTTGAGAACACTGAAGCTTTCTTT. It codes for CASSPIPVENTEAFF. This chain uses TRBV18 with TRBJ1-1; D is unresolved. The CDR3 length is 15 residues. Germline V gene data show CDR1 as KGHSH and CDR2 as LQKENI. The germline V and J ends were trimmed by 2 bases and 1 base, with 11 bases remaining between them.

CDR3 in amino acids: CASSLTRGSSYEQYF. The CDR3 DNA sequence: TGTGCCAGCAGCTTAACTCGGGGGAGCTCCTACGAGCAGTACTTC. This chain links TRBV7-9 with TRBJ2-7; weak D call: TRBD2 (6 bases). V shed 2 bases and J shed 0 bases, with 11 bases lying between them. CDR1 and CDR2 from the germline V gene are SEHNR and FQNEAQ (reference sequence). The CDR3 extends over 15 amino acids.

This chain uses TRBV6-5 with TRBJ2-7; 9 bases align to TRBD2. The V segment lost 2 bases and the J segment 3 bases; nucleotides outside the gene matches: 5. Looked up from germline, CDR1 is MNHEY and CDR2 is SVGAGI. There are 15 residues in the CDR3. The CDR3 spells CASSYPSGGYYEQYF. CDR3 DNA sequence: TGTGCCAGCAGTTACCCCAGCGGGGGGTACTACGAGCAGTACTTC.

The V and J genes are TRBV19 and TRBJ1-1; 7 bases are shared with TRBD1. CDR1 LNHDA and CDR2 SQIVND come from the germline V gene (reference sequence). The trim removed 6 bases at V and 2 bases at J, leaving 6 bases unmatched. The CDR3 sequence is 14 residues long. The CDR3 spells CASSLQGLNTEAFF. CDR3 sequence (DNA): TGTGCCAGTAGCCTACAGGGGTTAAACACTGAAGCTTTCTTT.

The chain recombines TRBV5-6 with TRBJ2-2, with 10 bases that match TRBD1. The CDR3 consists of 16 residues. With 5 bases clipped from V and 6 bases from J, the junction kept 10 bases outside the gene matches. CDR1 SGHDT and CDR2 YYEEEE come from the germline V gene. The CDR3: CASSHSRDRGAGELFF. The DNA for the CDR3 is TGTGCCAGCAGTCACTCCCGGGACAGGGGAGCCGGGGAGCTGTTTTTT.

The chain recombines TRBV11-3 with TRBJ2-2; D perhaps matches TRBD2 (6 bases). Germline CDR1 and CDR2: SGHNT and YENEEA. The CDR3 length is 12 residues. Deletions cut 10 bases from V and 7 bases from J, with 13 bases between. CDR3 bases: TGTGCCACCGGAGGGTCCGGCGGGGAGCTGTTTTTT. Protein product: CATGGSGGELFF.

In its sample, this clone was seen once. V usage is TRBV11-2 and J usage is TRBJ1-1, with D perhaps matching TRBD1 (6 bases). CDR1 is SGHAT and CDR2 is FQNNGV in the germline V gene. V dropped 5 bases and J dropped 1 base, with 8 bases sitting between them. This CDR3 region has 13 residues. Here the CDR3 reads CASSLDRNTEAFF. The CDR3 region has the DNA TGTGCCAGCAGCCTGGACAGGAACACTGAAGCTTTCTTT.

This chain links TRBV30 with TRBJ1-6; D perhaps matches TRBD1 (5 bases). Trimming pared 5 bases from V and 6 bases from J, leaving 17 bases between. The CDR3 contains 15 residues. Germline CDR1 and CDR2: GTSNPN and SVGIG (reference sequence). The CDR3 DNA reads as TGTGCCTGGGAATCGGCAGGGAATTCTAATTCACCCCTCCACTTT. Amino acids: CAWESAGNSNSPLHF.

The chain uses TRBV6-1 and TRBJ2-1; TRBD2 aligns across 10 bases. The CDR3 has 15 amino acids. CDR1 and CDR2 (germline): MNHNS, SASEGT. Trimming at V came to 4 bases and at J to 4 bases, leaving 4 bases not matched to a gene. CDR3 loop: CASSGLAGYYNEQFF. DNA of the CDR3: TGTGCCAGCAGTGGACTAGCGGGTTATTACAATGAGCAGTTCTTC.